Listed below are T cell receptor beta chains from one sample, sequenced in a study of blood T cells in healthy people across ages. In TCRdb, the 5' RACE reads were re-called with MiXCR into one record per CDR3 protein. The sample contains 750,000 or so distinct CDR3 sequences, 20% to 25% of which appear only once. A further study also used this sample, focusing on T cells of mothers and their children.

Sequenced: blood. These receptors originate from a boy younger than 18 in good health. Each CDR3 is given with its conserved first and last residue. The D gene is left open where the match is weak. Where a row states a size, it is once, few, many or the class of an expanded clone; other rows omit it.

J	D	size	V	length	DNA	CDR3
TRBJ1-2	-	few	TRBV5-1	16	TGCGCCAGCAGCTTGGATGGTTCAGGGGCTAACTATGGCTACACCTTC	CASSLDGSGANYGYTF
TRBJ2-1	-	few	TRBV12-3/TRBV12-4	15	TGTGCCAGCAGATCCTGGGACTCCACCCACAATGAGCAGTTCTTC	CASRSWDSTHNEQFF
TRBJ1-5	-	few	TRBV15	15	TGTGCCACCAGCAGAGGAGACAGTAGCAATCAGCCCCAGCATTTT	CATSRGDSSNQPQHF
TRBJ2-3	TRBD1	few	TRBV27	15	TGTGCCAGCAGCCCTAGACAGGGGTGGTCTGATACGCAGTATTTT	CASSPRQGWSDTQYF
TRBJ1-1	-	few	TRBV29-1	11	TGCAGCGTTCACGGATACACTGAAGCTTTCTTT	CSVHGYTEAFF
TRBJ2-3	-	-	TRBV28	17	TGTGCCAGCAGTTTAGGGTGGGACACGTCCCTCACAGATACGCAGTATTTT	CASSLGWDTSLTDTQYF
TRBJ2-6	-	few	TRBV7-9	13	TGTGCCAGCAGCTTAGAGCGGGCCAACGTCCTGACTTTC	CASSLERANVLTF
TRBJ1-5	-	-	TRBV5-5	14	TGTGCCAGCAGCTTGTGGGCGGTCAATCAGCCCCAGCATTTT	CASSLWAVNQPQHF
TRBJ1-5	TRBD1	few	TRBV5-1	16	TGCGCCAGCAGCCCGGGGACAGGGGGAACTAATCAGCCCCAGCATTTT	CASSPGTGGTNQPQHF
TRBJ2-1	-	-	TRBV29-1	15	TGCAGCGCTCCACCCGCTAGCGACCCGGGCGGGGAGCAGTTCTTC	CSAPPASDPGGEQFF
TRBJ2-3	TRBD2	few	TRBV7-6	17	TGTGCCAGCAGCTTACAGCGGGAGACGTCCGGCACAGATACGCAGTATTTT	CASSLQRETSGTDTQYF
TRBJ1-4	-	-	TRBV29-1	13	TGCAGCGTCCTAGGGGAGGGAAGTGAAAAACTGTTTTTT	CSVLGEGSEKLFF
TRBJ2-5	TRBD2	once	TRBV20-1	13	TGCAGTGCTCCTATCCGGGGGGAAGAGACCCAGTACTTC	CSAPIRGEETQYF
TRBJ2-6	TRBD1	few	TRBV20-1	18	TGCAGTGCTAGCCCGACAGGGGCTGGGAGCTCTGGGGCCAACGTCCTGACTTTC	CSASPTGAGSSGANVLTF
TRBJ2-4	-	-	TRBV19	15	TGTGCCAGTTCTGGGGAGGCGTTGGGCAAAAACATTCAGTACTTC	CASSGEALGKNIQYF
TRBJ2-7	-	-	TRBV7-8	15	TGTGCCAGCAGCGCAAGGCCGGAGGGGACCTACGAGCAGTACTTC	CASSARPEGTYEQYF
TRBJ1-2	-	-	TRBV7-3	16	TGTGCCAGCAGCTCCATATTGTTTGGCCTTAACTATGGCTACACCTTC	CASSSILFGLNYGYTF
TRBJ1-3	-	-	TRBV4-3	14	TGCGCCAGCAGCCAAGATATGACTGGAAACACCATATATTTT	CASSQDMTGNTIYF
TRBJ2-1	-	-	TRBV19	13	TGTGCCAGTAGTATGGGCAGGCTAAATGAGCAGTTCTTC	CASSMGRLNEQFF
TRBJ1-1	-	few	TRBV12-3/TRBV12-4	15	TGTGCCAGCAGTTTTGGGGGCACCTTGAACACTGAAGCTTTCTTT	CASSFGGTLNTEAFF
TRBJ2-5	-	-	TRBV7-9	14	TGTGCCAGCAGCAACCAGGGTTCCCAAGAGACCCAGTACTTC	CASSNQGSQETQYF
TRBJ2-1	TRBD2	-	TRBV28	16	TGTGCCAGCAGTTTCTTGAGCGGGACCTCCTACAATGAGCAGTTCTTC	CASSFLSGTSYNEQFF
TRBJ2-1	TRBD2	-	TRBV29-1	13	TGCAGCCCCTACGGACTAGCGGGGGGCGGGCAGTTCTTC	CSPYGLAGGGQFF
TRBJ2-3	-	-	TRBV2	14	TGTGCCAGCGGCGGAGCGGTCCGCACAGATACGCAGTATTTT	CASGGAVRTDTQYF
TRBJ2-7	-	few	TRBV27	13	TGTGCCAGCAGGGGACTGGGCTCCTACGAGCAGTACTTC	CASRGLGSYEQYF
TRBJ2-5	-	few	TRBV29-1	13	TGCAGCGTTGATGTGGCAGGGAGAGAGACCCAGTACTTC	CSVDVAGRETQYF
TRBJ2-7	-	few	TRBV29-1	13	TGCAGCGTTGAAACAGATTACTACTACGAGCAGTACTTC	CSVETDYYYEQYF
TRBJ2-7	-	few	TRBV6-5	14	TGTGCCAGCAGATATACAGGGAGGTACTACGAGCAGTACTTC	CASRYTGRYYEQYF
TRBJ2-1	TRBD2	-	TRBV7-2	16	TGTGCCAGCAGCATACCCCGGGGGGGGATATACAATGAGCAGTTCTTC	CASSIPRGGIYNEQFF